Listed here are 2 T cell receptor beta chains from one sample, sequenced in a study of T-cell memory formation after mild COVID-19. One entry per CDR3 protein, called by TCRdb with MiXCR from the 5' RACE reads. Counted here are approximately 150,000 distinct CDR3 sequences, 14% occurring once; the ten biggest clones make up roughly an eighth. Sequencing used PBMCs or a T cell subset sorted from them (not recorded which). The receptors derive from an adult woman who had mild COVID-19 (a few samples of this study predate the infection). Cell type and time point are not known.

The rearrangement joins TRBV12-3 or TRBV12-4 to TRBJ2-7; TRBD1 might be the D (5 bases). There are 14 residues in the CDR3. The ends were cut back, 3 bases at V and 9 bases at J, with 18 bases in the middle. The CDR3 DNA reads as TGTGCCAGCAGTTTGGGGCTCCTGGGGATGAGGCAGTACTTC. Translation: CASSLGLLGMRQYF.

This clonotype has only a few counts. V usage is TRBV7-6 and J usage is TRBJ1-4, with D perhaps matching TRBD1 (5 bases). The CDR3 consists of 15 residues. V was pared by 3 bases and J by 3 bases, with 11 bases between. Germline CDR1 and CDR2: SGHVS and FNYEAQ. The CDR3 loop is CASSFSDSSNEKLFF. CDR3 DNA sequence: TGTGCCAGCAGCTTTTCAGACAGCTCTAATGAAAAACTGTTTTTT.